These 15 T cell receptor beta chains originate from one sample sequenced in a study of blood T cells in healthy people across ages. A sample-barcoded 5' primer and a J-beta primer mix were used in a second PCR of about 7 to 12 cycles. A single record per CDR3 protein comes from TCRdb applying MiXCR to the 5' RACE reads. Among more than 900,000 distinct CDR3 sequences, roughly 24% were seen once, and the ten largest hold around 0.75%. The data were also submitted as part of a second study, on T cells of mothers and their children.

Input material: blood. These receptors were taken from a girl aged 2 to 10 in good health.

This clonotype was counted between two and nine times. This rearrangement joins TRBV28 to TRBJ2-7, with TRBD1 as a possible D gene (7 bases). Trimming pared 6 bases from V and 9 bases from J, leaving 21 bases between. The CDR3 loop spans 14 amino acids. CDR1 is MDHEN and CDR2 is SYDVKM in the germline V gene. This CDR3 reads CASRDRDRDLGQYF. The CDR3 region has the DNA TGTGCCAGCAGAGACAGGGACCGGGACTTGGGGCAGTACTTC.

The V gene is TRBV19, the J gene TRBJ2-5; D unclear. The germline V and J ends were trimmed by 7 bases and 5 bases, with 14 bases remaining between them. CDR3 size: 13 residues. Germline-derived CDR1 and CDR2 are LNHDA and SQIVND (reference sequence). The CDR3 loop is CASTQAIGETQYF. CDR3 in DNA: TGTGCCAGTACCCAAGCGATTGGGGAGACCCAGTACTTC.

J is TRBJ2-5 and V is TRBV6-6; D may correspond to TRBD1 or TRBD2 (6 bases each). The end of the DNA is better explained by TRBJ2-1, so the J call may be wrong. Germline CDR1 MNHNY, CDR2 SVGAGI (reference sequence). This CDR3 has 13 residues. CDR3 residues: CASTKGGYDEQFF. CDR3 sequence (DNA): TGTGCCAGCACAAAGGGGGGTTACGATGAGCAGTTCTTC.

V usage is TRBV25-1 and J usage is TRBJ2-1; D not resolved. V shed 4 bases and J shed 2 bases, with 15 bases lying between them. Looked up from germline, CDR1 is MGHDK and CDR2 is SYGVNS. The CDR3 spans 16 residues. The CDR3 loop is CASSVGVVSPYNEQFF. The DNA for the CDR3 is TGTGCCAGCAGTGTTGGGGTGGTGAGTCCCTACAATGAGCAGTTCTTC.

The chain recombines TRBV2 with TRBJ2-3; tentatively, D is TRBD2 (6 bases). CDR1 SNHLY and CDR2 FYNNEI come from the germline V gene. This CDR3 is 12 amino acids long. Deletions cut 2 bases from V and 9 bases from J, with 9 bases between. The CDR3 sequence is CASSERRGTQYF. Written as DNA, the CDR3 is TGTGCCAGCAGTGAAAGACGGGGGACGCAGTATTTT.

This chain joins TRBV4-3 and TRBJ2-1; D is possibly TRBD1 or TRBD2 (5 bases each). Trimming left V 2 bases short and J 6 bases short, with 14 bases between. The CDR3 spans 15 residues. Germline CDR1 is LGHNA and CDR2 is YSLEER. This CDR3 is CASSQQGYGINEQFF. Here the CDR3 DNA reads TGCGCCAGCAGCCAACAGGGATACGGGATCAATGAGCAGTTCTTC.

This clonotype was recorded a few times. The CDR3 is CASSRGTSDTGELFF. The CDR3 DNA sequence: TGCGCCAGCAGCCGAGGGACTAGCGACACCGGGGAGCTGTTTTTT. The chain links TRBV4-1 to TRBJ2-2; 10 positions agree with TRBD2. V lost 4 bases to trimming and J lost 3 bases; unmatched junction nucleotides: 2. The CDR3 contains 15 residues. Germline CDR1 and CDR2: MGHRA and YSYEKL.

The V gene is TRBV5-1, the J gene TRBJ2-5; tentatively, D is TRBD1 or TRBD2 (5 bases each). The assigned J gene may be wrong: the sequence end matches TRBJ2-7 better. Germline CDR1 and CDR2: SGHRS and YFSETQ. This CDR3 spans 14 amino acids. The CDR3 spells CASSFAGTSLEQYF. The CDR3 coding sequence is TGCGCCAGCAGCTTCGCTGGGACCTCTCTCGAGCAGTACTTC.

The gene calls are TRBV3-1 and TRBJ2-5; D is perhaps TRBD2 (6 bases). Trimming removed 6 bases from V and 5 bases from J, with 16 bases in between. Per the germline V gene, CDR1 is LGHDT and CDR2 is YNNKEL (reference sequence). This CDR3 is 14 amino acids long. The CDR3 DNA reads as TGTGCCAGCAGACATCCGGGACTCCAGGAGACCCAGTACTTC. Translation gives CASRHPGLQETQYF.

This clonotype was found a few times. The rearrangement links TRBV4-3 to TRBJ2-5, with D perhaps TRBD2 (5 bases). Looked up from germline, CDR1 is LGHNA and CDR2 is YSLEER. V dropped 4 bases and J dropped 2 bases, with 14 bases sitting between them. The CDR3 loop spans 15 amino acids. The CDR3, as DNA: TGCGCCAGCAGCCTGGGTATGGACTCTCAAGAGACCCAGTACTTC. Translated, it gives CASSLGMDSQETQYF.

A note on this clonotype: The CDR3 does not end in the conserved phenylalanine or tryptophan, so this is likely a read error. This sequence joins TRBV4-3 and TRBJ2-7; perhaps TRBD1 as D (6 bases). The germline V gene has CDR1 LGHNA and CDR2 YSLEER. The CDR3 is made up of 15 amino acids. V lost 0 bases and J 2 bases, leaving 11 bases between the germline ends. The CDR3 sequence is CASSQDRTATYEQYL. In DNA, the CDR3 is TGCGCCAGCAGCCAAGACCGGACAGCCACCTACGAGCAGTACCTC.

The chain couples TRBV29-1 to TRBJ2-5; D is perhaps TRBD1 or TRBD2 (5 bases each). The CDR3 is made up of 13 amino acids. Germline lookup yields CDR1 SQVTM and CDR2 ANQGSEA. Trimming left V 3 bases short and J 1 base short, with 9 bases between. The CDR3 sequence: CSVDGTGQETQYF. DNA for the CDR3: TGCAGCGTTGACGGGACCGGCCAAGAGACCCAGTACTTC.

V and J are TRBV14 and TRBJ2-7; D may be TRBD1 (5 bases). The V gene's germline CDR1 is SGHDN and CDR2 FVKESK. The V and J ends lost 1 base and 6 bases respectively, with 16 bases between them. This CDR3 has 15 residues. The CDR3 is CASSQAGYRSSEQYF. CDR3 DNA: TGTGCCAGCAGCCAAGCCGGCTACAGGTCGAGCGAGCAGTACTTC.

This clonotype was observed a few times. The chain is built from TRBV6-6 and TRBJ1-1; TRBD1 matches 7 bases. CDR1 and CDR2 from the germline V gene are MNHNY and SVGAGI (reference sequence). With 2 bases clipped from V and 10 bases from J, the junction kept 4 bases outside the gene matches. The CDR3 is 12 amino acids. The CDR3 DNA reads TGTGCCAGCAGTTACACCCAGGGGGTAGCTTTCTTT. It is translated as CASSYTQGVAFF.

The rearrangement links TRBV18 to TRBJ2-4, with a tentative D call TRBD1 (5 bases). The V gene's germline CDR1 is KGHSH and CDR2 LQKENI. V lost 4 bases and J 0 bases, leaving 13 bases between the germline ends. The CDR3 runs 16 residues. The CDR3 DNA reads TGTGCCAGCTCACTCTGGACAACCCTAGCCAAAAACATTCAGTACTTC. Translating gives CASSLWTTLAKNIQYF. The full variable domain, rest sourced from reference TRBV18 and TRBJ2-4, is NAGVMQNPRHLVRRRGQEARLRCSPMKGHSHVYWYRQLPEEGLKFMVYLQKENIIDESGMPKERFSAEFPKEGPSILRIQQVVRGDSAAYFCASSLWTTLAKNIQYFGAGTRLSVL.